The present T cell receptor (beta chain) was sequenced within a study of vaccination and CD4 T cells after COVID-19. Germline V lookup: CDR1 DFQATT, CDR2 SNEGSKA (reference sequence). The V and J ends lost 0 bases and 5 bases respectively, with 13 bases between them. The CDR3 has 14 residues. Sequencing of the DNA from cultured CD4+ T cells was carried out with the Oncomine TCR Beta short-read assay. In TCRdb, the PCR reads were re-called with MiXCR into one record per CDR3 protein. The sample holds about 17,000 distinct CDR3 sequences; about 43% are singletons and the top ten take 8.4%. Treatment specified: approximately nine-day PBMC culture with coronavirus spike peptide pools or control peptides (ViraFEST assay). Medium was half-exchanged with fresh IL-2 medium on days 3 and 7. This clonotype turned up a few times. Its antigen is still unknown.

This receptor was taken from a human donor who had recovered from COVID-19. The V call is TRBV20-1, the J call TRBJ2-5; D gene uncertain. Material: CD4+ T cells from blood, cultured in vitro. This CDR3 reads CSAREKSRWETQYF. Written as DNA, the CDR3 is TGCAGTGCTAGAGAAAAGTCGCGGTGGGAGACCCAGTACTTC.